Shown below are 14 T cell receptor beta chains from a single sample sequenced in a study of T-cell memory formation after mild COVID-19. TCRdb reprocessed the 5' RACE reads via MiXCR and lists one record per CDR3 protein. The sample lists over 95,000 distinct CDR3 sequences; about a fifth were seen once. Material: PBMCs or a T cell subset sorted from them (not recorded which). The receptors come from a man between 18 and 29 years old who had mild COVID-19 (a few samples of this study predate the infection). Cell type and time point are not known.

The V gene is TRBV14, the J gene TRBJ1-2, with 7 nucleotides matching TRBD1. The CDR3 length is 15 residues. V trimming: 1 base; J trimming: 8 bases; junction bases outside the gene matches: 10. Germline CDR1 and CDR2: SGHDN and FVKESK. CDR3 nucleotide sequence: TGTGCCAGCAGCCAAGTTCATAGGGGGCGCGGAGGCTACACCTTC. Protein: CASSQVHRGRGGYTF.

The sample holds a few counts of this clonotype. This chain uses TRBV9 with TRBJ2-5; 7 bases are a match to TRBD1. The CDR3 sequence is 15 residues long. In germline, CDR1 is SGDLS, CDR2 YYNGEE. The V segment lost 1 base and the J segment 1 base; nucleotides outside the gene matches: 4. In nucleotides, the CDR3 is TGTGCCAGCAGCGTACTTGGGACAGTCCAAGAGACCCAGTACTTC. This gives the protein CASSVLGTVQETQYF.

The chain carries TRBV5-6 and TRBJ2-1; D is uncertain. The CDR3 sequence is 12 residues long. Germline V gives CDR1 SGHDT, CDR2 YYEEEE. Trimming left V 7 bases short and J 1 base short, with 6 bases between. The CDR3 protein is CASFGSYNEQFF. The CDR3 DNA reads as TGTGCCAGCTTTGGGTCCTACAATGAGCAGTTCTTC. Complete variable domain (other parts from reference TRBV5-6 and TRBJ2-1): DAGVTQSPTHLIKTRGQQVTLRCSPKSGHDTVSWYQQALGQGPQFIFQYYEEEERQRGNFPDRFSGHQFPNYSSELNVNALLLGDSALYLCASFGSYNEQFFGPGTRLTVL.

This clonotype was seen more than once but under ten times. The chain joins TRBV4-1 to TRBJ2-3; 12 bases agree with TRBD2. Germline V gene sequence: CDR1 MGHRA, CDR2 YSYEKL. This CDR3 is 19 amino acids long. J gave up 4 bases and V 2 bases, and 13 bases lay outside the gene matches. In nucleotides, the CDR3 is TGCGCCAGCAGCCAATGGGGTGTACTGTCTAGCGGGGGGGCAGATACGCAGTATTTT. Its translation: CASSQWGVLSSGGADTQYF.

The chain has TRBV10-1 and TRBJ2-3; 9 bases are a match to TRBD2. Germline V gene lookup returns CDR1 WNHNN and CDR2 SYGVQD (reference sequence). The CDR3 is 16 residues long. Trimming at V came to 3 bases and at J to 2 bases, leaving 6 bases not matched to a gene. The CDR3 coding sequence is TGCGCCAGCAGTGAATCCCTAGCGGGGTACACAGATACGCAGTATTTT. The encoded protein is CASSESLAGYTDTQYF.

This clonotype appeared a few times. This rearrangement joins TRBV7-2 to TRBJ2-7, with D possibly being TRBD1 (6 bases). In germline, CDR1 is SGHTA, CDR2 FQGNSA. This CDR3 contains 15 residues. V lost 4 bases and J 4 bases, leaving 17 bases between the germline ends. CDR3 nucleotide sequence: TGTGCCAGCAGCTCGACCGGGACAATGCCTTACGAGCAGTACTTC. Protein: CASSSTGTMPYEQYF.

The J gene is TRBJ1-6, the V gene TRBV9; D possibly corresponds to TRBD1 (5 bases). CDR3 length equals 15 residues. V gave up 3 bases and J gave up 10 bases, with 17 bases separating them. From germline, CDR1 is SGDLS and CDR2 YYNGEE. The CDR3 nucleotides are TGTGCCAGCAGCGATGGTAGTATGAGGGGATCACCCCTCCACTTT. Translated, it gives CASSDGSMRGSPLHF. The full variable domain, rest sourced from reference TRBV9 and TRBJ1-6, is DSGVTQTPKHLITATGQRVTLRCSPRSGDLSVYWYQQSLDQGLQFLIQYYNGEERAKGNILERFSAQQFPDLHSELNLSSLELGDSALYFCASSDGSMRGSPLHFGNGTRLTVT.

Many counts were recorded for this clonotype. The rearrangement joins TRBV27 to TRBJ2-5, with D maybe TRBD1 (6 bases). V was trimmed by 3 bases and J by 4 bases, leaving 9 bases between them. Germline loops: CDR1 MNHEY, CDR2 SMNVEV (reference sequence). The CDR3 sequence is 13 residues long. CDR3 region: CASSFQGRETQYF. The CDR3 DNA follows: TGTGCCAGCAGTTTTCAGGGGAGAGAGACCCAGTACTTC.

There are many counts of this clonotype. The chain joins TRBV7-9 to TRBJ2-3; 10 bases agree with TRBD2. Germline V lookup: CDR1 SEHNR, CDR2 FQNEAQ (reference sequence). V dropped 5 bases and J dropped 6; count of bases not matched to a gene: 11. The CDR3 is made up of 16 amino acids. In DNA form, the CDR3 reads TGTGCCAGCAGCCAGCGGGGGGGCCAAGATCGGGATACGCAGTATTTT. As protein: CASSQRGGQDRDTQYF.

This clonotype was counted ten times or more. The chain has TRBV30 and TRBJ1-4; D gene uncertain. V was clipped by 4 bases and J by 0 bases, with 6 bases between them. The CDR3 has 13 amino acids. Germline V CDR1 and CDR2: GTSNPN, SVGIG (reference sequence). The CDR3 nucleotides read TGTGCCTGGAACAGCGCAACTAATGAAAAACTGTTTTTT. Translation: CAWNSATNEKLFF. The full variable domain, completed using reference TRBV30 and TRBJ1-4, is SQTIHQWPATLVQPVGSPLSLECTVEGTSNPNLYWYRQAAGRGLQLLFYSVGIGQISSEVPQNLSASRPQDRQFILSSKKLLLSDSGFYLCAWNSATNEKLFFGSGTQLSVL.

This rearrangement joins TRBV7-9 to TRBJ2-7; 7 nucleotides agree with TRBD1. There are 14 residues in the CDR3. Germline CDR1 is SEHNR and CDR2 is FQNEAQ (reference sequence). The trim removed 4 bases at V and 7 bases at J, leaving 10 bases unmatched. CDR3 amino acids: CASSSLTGSGEQYV. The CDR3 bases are TGTGCCAGCAGCTCCTTGACAGGGTCAGGGGAGCAGTACGTC.

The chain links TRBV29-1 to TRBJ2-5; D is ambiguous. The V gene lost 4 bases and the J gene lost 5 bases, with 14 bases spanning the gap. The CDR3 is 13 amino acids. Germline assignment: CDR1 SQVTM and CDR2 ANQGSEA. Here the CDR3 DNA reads TGCAGCGTTGTTCGTCCGACCAAGGAGACCCAGTACTTC. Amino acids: CSVVRPTKETQYF.

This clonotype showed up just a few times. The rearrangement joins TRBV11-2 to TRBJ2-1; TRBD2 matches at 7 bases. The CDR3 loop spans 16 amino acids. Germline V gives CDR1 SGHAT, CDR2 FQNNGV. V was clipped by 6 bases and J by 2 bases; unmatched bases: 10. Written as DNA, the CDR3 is TGTGCCAGCAGGGATCGAGCGGGGAGCGCCTACAATGAGCAGTTCTTC. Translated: CASRDRAGSAYNEQFF.

The CDR3 here is CASSPGGGQFF. DNA of the CDR3: TGTGCCAGCAGCCCCGGAGGGGGACAGTTCTTC. This chain uses TRBV7-9 with TRBJ2-1; D tentatively fits TRBD1 or TRBD2 (6 bases each). The germline V and J ends were trimmed by 5 bases and 13 bases, with 12 bases remaining between them. Looked up from germline, CDR1 is SEHNR and CDR2 is FQNEAQ (reference sequence). The CDR3 is made up of 11 amino acids.